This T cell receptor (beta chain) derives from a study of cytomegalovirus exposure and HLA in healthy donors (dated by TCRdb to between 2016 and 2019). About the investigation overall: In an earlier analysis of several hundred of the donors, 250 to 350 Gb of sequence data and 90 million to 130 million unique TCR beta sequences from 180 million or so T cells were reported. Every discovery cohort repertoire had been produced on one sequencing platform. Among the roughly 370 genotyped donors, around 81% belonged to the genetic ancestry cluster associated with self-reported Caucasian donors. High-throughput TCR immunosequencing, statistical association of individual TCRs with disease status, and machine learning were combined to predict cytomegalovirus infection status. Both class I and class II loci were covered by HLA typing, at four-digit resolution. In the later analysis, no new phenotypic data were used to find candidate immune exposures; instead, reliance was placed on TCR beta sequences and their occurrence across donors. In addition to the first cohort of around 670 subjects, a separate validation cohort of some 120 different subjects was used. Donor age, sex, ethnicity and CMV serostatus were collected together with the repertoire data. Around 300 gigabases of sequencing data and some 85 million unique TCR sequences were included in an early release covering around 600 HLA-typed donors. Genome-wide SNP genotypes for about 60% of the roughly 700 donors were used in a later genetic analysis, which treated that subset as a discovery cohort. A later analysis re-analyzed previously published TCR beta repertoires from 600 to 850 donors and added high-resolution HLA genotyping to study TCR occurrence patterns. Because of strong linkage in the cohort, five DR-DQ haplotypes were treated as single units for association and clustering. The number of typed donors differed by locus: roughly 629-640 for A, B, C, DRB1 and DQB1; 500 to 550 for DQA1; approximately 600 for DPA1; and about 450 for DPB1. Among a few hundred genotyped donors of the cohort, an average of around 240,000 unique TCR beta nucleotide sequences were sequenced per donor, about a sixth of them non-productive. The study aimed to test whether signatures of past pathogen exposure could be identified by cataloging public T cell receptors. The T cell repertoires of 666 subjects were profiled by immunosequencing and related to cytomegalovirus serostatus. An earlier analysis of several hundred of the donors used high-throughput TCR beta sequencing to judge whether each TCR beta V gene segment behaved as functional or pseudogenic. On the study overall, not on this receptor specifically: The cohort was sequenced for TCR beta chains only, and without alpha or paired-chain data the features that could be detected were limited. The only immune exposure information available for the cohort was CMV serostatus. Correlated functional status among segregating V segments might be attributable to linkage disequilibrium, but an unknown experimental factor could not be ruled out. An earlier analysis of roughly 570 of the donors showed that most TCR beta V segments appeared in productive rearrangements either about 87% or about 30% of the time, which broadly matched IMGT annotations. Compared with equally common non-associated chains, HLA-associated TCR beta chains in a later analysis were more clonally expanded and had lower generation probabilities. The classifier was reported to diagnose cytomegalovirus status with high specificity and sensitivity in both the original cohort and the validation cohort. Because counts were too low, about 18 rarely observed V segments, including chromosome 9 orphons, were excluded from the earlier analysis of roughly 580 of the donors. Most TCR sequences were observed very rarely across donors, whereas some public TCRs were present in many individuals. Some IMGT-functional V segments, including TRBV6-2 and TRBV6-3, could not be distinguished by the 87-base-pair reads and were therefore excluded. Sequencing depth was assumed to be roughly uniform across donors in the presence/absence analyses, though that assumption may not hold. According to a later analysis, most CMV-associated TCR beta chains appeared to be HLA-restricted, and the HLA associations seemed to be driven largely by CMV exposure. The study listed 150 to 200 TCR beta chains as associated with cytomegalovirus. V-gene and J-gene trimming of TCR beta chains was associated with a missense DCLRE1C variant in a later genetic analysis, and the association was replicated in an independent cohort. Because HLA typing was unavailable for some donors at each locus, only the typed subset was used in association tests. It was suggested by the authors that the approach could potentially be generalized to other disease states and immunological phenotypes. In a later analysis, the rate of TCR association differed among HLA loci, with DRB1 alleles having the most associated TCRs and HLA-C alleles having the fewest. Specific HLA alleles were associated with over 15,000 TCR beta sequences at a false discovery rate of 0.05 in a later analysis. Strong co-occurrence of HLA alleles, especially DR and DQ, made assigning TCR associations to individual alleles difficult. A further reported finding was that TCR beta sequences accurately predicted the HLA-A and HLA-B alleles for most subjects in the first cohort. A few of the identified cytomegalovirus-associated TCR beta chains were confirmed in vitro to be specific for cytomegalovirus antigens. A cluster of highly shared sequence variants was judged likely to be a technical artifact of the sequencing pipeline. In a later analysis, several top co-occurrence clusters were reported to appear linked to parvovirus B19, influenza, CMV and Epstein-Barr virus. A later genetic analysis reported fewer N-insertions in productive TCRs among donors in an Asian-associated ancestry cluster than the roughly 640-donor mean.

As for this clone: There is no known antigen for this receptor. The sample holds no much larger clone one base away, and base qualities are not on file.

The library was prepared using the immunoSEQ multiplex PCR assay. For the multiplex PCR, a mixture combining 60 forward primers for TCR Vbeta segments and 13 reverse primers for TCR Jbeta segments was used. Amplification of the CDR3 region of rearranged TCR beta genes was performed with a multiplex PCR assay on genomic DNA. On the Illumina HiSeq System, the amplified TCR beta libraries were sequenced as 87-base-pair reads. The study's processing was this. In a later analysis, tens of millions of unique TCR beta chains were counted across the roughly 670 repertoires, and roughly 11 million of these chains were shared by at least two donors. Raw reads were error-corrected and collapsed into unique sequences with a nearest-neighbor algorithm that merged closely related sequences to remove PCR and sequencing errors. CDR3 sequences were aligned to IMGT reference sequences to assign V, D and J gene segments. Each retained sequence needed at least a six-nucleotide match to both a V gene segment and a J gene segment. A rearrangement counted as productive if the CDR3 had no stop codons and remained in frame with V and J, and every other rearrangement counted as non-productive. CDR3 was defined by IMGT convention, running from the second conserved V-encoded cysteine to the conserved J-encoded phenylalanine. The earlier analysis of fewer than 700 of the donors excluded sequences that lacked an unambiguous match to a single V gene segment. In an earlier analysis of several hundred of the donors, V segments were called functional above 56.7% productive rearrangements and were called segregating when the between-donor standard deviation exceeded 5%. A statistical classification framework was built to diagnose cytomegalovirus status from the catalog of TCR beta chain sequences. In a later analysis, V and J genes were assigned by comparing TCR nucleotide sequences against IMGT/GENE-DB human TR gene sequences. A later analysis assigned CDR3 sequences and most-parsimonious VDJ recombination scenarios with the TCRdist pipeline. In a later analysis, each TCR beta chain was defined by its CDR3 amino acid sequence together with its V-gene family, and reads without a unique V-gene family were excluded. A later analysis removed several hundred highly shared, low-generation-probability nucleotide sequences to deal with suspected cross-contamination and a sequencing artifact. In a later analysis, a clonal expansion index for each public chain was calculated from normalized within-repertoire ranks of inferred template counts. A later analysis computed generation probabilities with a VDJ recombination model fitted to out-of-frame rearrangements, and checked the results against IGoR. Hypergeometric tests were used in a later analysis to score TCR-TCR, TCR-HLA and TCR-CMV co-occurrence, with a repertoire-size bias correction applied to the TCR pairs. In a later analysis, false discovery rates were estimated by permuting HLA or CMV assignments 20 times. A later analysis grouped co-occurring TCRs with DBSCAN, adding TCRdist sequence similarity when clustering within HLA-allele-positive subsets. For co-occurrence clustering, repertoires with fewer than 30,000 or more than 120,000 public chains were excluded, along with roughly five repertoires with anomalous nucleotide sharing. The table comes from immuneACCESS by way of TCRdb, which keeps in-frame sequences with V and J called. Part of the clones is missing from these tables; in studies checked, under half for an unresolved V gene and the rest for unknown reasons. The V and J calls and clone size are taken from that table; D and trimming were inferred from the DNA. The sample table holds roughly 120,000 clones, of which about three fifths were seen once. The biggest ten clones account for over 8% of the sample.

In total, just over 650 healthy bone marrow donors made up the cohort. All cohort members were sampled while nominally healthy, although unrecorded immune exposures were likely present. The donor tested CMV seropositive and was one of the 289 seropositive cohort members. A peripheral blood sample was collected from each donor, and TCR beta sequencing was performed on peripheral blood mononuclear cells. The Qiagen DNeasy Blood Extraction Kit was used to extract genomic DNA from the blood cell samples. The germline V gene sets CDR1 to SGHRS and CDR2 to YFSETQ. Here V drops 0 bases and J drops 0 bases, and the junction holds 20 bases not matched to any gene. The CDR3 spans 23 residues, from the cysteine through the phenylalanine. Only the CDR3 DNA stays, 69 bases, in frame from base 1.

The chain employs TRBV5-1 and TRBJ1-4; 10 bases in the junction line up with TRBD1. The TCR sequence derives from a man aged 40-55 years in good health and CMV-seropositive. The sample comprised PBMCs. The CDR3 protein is CASSLAGSLRGTGDRATNEKLFF. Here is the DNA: TGCGCCAGCAGCTTGGCTGGCAGTCTTAGAGGGACAGGGGATCGTGCAACTAATGAAAAACTGTTTTTT.